This T cell receptor beta chain appears in the sequencing data of a study of human T cells and chemical hapten exposure. Study as a whole: Small differences in pooled library volume mainly drove the variation in TCR yields per sample.

V lost 8 bases, J lost 1 base, and 11 bases lay in between. This CDR3 spans 13 amino acids. CDR1 MNHEY and CDR2 SMNVEV come from the germline V gene (reference sequence). Time point meaning: patch test 1, 2 weeks after DPC sensitization. Treatment here: therapeutic diphenylcyclopropenone sensitization with weekly scalp DPC. Blood sampling occurred before each patch-test application. TCRdb independently ran MiXCR on the RACE reads; one entry per CDR3 protein. The sample consists of some 87,000 distinct CDR3 sequences, around a tenth of them appearing once. The clonotype comes from a woman aged 45 to 65 with alopecia areata. Some clones in this sample may be carry-over from other donors' samples. J is TRBJ1-1 and V is TRBV27, with D maybe TRBD1 (5 bases). The sample consisted of whole blood, taken in connection with sensitization to the hapten diphenylcyclopropenone (DPC). This CDR3 is CASAGHTNTEAFF. The CDR3 DNA follows: TGTGCCAGCGCCGGACATACGAACACTGAAGCTTTCTTT.